This T cell receptor beta chain was obtained from a study of technical replicates of blood from a handful of donors. The CDR3 covers 15 residues. Unmatched junction bases numbered 5, after V lost 0 bases and J lost 5 bases. Germline V gives CDR1 SGHTA, CDR2 FQGNSA. The repertoire was sequenced with immunoSEQ multiplex PCR; TCRdb's copy has only in-frame clones and lacks some. The profile shows some 75,000 clones, 90% to 97% of them singletons. Sequenced: T cells isolated from PBMCs. The rearrangement joins TRBV7-2 to TRBJ2-7; 9 positions agree with TRBD2. The sequence came from a human donor in good health. The CDR3 DNA is TGTGCCAGCAGCTTAGCGGCTAGCGGGATCCACGAGCAGTACTTC. Encoded protein: CASSLAASGIHEQYF. Based on the CDR3 plus reference TRBV7-2 and TRBJ2-7, the full variable domain is GAGVSQSPSNKVTEKGKDVELRCDPISGHTALYWYRQSLGQGLEFLIYFQGNSAPDKSGLPSDRFSAERTGGSVSTLTIQRTQQEDSAVYLCASSLAASGIHEQYFGPGTRLTVT.